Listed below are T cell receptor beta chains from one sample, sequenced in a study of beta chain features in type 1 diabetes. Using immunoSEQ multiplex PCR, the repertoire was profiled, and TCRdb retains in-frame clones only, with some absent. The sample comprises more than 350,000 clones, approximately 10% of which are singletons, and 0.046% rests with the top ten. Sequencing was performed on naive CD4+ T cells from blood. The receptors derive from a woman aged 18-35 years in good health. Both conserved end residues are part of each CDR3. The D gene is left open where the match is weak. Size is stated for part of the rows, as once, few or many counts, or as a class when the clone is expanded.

CDR3: CASKTSGSISQYF
DNA: TGTGCCAGCAAGACTAGCGGGAGTATCTCGCAGTATTTT
J: TRBJ2-3
V: TRBV11-3
size: .
D: TRBD2

CDR3: CATSRDMAVADTQYF
DNA: TGTGCCACCAGCAGAGATATGGCTGTAGCAGATACGCAGTATTTT
J: TRBJ2-3
V: TRBV15
size: .
D: .

CDR3: CASSFGQLNTEAFF
DNA: TGTGCCAGCAGCTTTGGACAGTTGAACACTGAAGCTTTCTTT
J: TRBJ1-1
V: TRBV7-9
size: .
D: .

CDR3: CASSQARYSVGSNTEAFF
DNA: TGCGCCAGCAGCCAAGCTCGATACAGTGTGGGTTCGAACACTGAAGCTTTCTTT
J: TRBJ1-1
V: TRBV4-1
size: .
D: .

CDR3: CASSLQAGGYNEQFF
DNA: TGTGCCAGCAGCTTACAAGCGGGAGGTTACAATGAGCAGTTCTTC
J: TRBJ2-1
V: TRBV7-2
size: few
D: TRBD2

CDR3: CASSQGVGLGQQFF
DNA: TGCGCCAGCAGCCAAGGGGTCGGCCTCGGGCAGCAGTTCTTC
J: TRBJ2-1
V: TRBV4-3
size: .
D: .

CDR3: CASSPPAGLVSGFTDTQYF
DNA: TGCGCCAGCAGCCCGCCGGCTGGACTAGTTAGTGGGTTCACAGATACGCAGTATTTT
J: TRBJ2-3
V: TRBV5-1
size: .
D: TRBD2

CDR3: CASSWRPEGSYEQYF
DNA: TGTGCCAGCAGCTGGAGGCCCGAAGGTTCCTACGAGCAGTACTTC
J: TRBJ2-7
V: TRBV7-2
size: few
D: .

CDR3: CASGAGWADTQYF
DNA: TGTGCCAGCGGAGCGGGGTGGGCAGATACGCAGTATTTT
J: TRBJ2-3
V: TRBV7-9
size: .
D: TRBD2

CDR3: CASSAGTYGYTF
DNA: TGTGCCAGCAGCGCCGGGACCTATGGCTACACCTTC
J: TRBJ1-2
V: TRBV5-4
size: .
D: .

CDR3: CASRVWTSDSYEQYF
DNA: TGCGCCAGCAGAGTGTGGACTAGCGACTCCTACGAGCAGTACTTC
J: TRBJ2-7
V: TRBV5-1
size: few
D: TRBD2

CDR3: CASRNTGELFF
DNA: TGTGCCAGCCGAAACACCGGGGAGCTGTTTTTT
J: TRBJ2-2
V: TRBV2
size: .
D: .

CDR3: CSVVSYLAKNIQYF
DNA: TGCAGCGTTGTCTCCTATCTAGCCAAAAACATTCAGTACTTC
J: TRBJ2-4
V: TRBV29-1
size: few
D: .

CDR3: CASSHDPGYEQYF
DNA: TGCGCCAGCAGCCACGACCCGGGCTACGAGCAGTACTTC
J: TRBJ2-7
V: TRBV4-3
size: few
D: .

CDR3: CASSLAGADTQYF
DNA: TGTGCCAGCAGCCTAGCGGGGGCCGATACGCAGTATTTT
J: TRBJ2-3
V: TRBV7-3
size: few
D: TRBD2

CDR3: CAISVDSTDTQYF
DNA: TGTGCCATCAGTGTGGACAGCACAGATACGCAGTATTTT
J: TRBJ2-3
V: TRBV10-3
size: once
D: .

CDR3: CASSLRGAGGRPHYEQYF
DNA: TGCGCCAGCAGTCTTCGTGGGGCTGGCGGGAGGCCCCACTACGAGCAGTACTTC
J: TRBJ2-7
V: TRBV23-1
size: .
D: TRBD2

CDR3: CASFPSGRRYNEQFF
DNA: TGTGCCAGTTTCCCTAGCGGGAGAAGGTACAATGAGCAGTTCTTC
J: TRBJ2-1
V: TRBV19
size: .
D: TRBD2

CDR3: CASTRGADGYTF
DNA: TGTGCCTCGACCCGGGGGGCTGATGGCTACACCTTC
J: TRBJ1-2
V: TRBV30
size: .
D: .

CDR3: CASKRGASNEQFF
DNA: TGTGCCAGCAAGAGGGGCGCGTCCAATGAGCAGTTCTTC
J: TRBJ2-1
V: TRBV2
size: few
D: .

CDR3: CASGLPGQGDEKLFF
DNA: TGTGCCAGCGGTCTTCCGGGACAGGGTGATGAAAAACTGTTTTTT
J: TRBJ1-4
V: TRBV2
size: .
D: TRBD1

CDR3: CASSQAETQYF
DNA: TGTGCCAGCAGCCAAGCCGAGACCCAGTACTTC
J: TRBJ2-5
V: TRBV14
size: many
D: .

CDR3: CASTLAGGEQFF
DNA: TGTGCCAGCACTCTAGCGGGAGGCGAGCAGTTCTTC
J: TRBJ2-1
V: TRBV6-1
size: .
D: TRBD2

CDR3: CASSLEAGVVYNEQFF
DNA: TGTGCCAGCAGCTTAGAGGCGGGAGTGGTCTACAATGAGCAGTTCTTC
J: TRBJ2-1
V: TRBV7-2
size: few
D: TRBD2